This TCR beta chain was obtained from a study of blood T cells in healthy people across ages. Findings of the study overall: Naive and antigen-experienced cells were not separated, limiting conclusive comparison.

Remarks on this clonotype: Its antigen remains unidentified.

Next came a second PCR, run for about 7 to 12 cycles, which used a sample-barcoded 5' primer along with a J-beta primer mix. TCRdb reanalysed the 5' RACE reads using MiXCR and keeps one entry per CDR3 protein. This sample carries nearly 1 million distinct CDR3 sequences, roughly 50% of them seen once, and the ten largest clones take over 20%. The receptor was derived from an older woman in good health. The specimen sequenced was blood.

This chain's CDR3 is CASSLNGDVYEQYF. CDR3 sequence (DNA): TGTGCCAGCAGCTTAAACGGGGACGTCTACGAGCAGTACTTC. This sequence joins TRBV7-3 and TRBJ2-7; D is tentatively TRBD1 or TRBD2 (5 bases each). V shed 1 base and J shed 3 bases, with 10 bases lying between them. The CDR3 totals 14 residues. CDR1 is SGHTA, CDR2 FQGTGA, per germline.